The clone carrying this TCR beta chain was detected only a few times. These data originate in a study of blood T cell repertoires in COVID-19. Study-wide context: COVID-19 samples, acute and convalescent, were from the United States, Italy and Spain.

The germline V gene encodes CDR1 SEHNR and CDR2 FQNEAQ (reference sequence). Trimming took 5 bases from V and 1 from J, leaving 11 bases between them. CDR3 length equals 14 residues. In the authors' methods: Scientists estimated how many nucleated cells there were by amplifying reference gene primers. This table comes from immunoSEQ multiplex PCR, and its TCRdb copy is limited to in-frame clones, with some not included. V, J and clone size derive from that table, while D and trimming were established from the DNA sequence. The repertoire holds about 220,000 clones, approximately 80% seen once, with 10% to 15% in the top ten.

The chain uses TRBV7-9 and TRBJ1-1; D remains ambiguous. This sequence originates from a human donor in a cohort sampled during active COVID-19. The sample comprised peripheral blood. CDR3 residues: CASSLATENTEAFF. As DNA, the CDR3 is TGTGCCAGCAGCCTCGCGACTGAGAACACTGAAGCTTTCTTT.